The 27 T cell receptor beta chains in this list originate from one sample, sequenced in a study of T cell responses to AZD1222 COVID-19 vaccine. Assay: immunoSEQ multiplex PCR; the TCRdb copy retains only in-frame clones and omits some. This table has 100,000 to 150,000 clones, around 85% appearing once. Sequenced material: peripheral blood, taken on day 0 of AZD1222 vaccination. These receptors were obtained from an adult in good health.

The rearrangement joins TRBV6-6 to TRBJ1-2, with TRBD1 identical over 7 bases. Germline V CDR1 and CDR2: MNHNY, SVGAGI (reference sequence). This CDR3 comprises 14 residues. V was pared by 8 bases and J by 8 bases, with 14 bases of the junction left unmatched. The CDR3 DNA is TGTGCCAGCTCTCCTTTCGCAGGGGGAGGAGGCTACACCTTC. It encodes CASSPFAGGGGYTF.

The genes are TRBV23-1 and TRBJ1-1; the D is unclear. TRBV23-1 is an ORF, and what it does is uncertain. V lost 6 bases and J 1 base, leaving 18 bases between the germline ends. The CDR3 consists of 16 residues. Written as DNA, the CDR3 is TGCGCCAGCAGACCTCCCGCCTTGATTGGGAACACTGAAGCTTTCTTT. Protein: CASRPPALIGNTEAFF.

This clone has a single count. The gene calls are TRBV5-6 and TRBJ1-2; D is possibly TRBD1 (6 bases). CDR3 size: 15 residues. Deletions cut 1 base from V and 5 bases from J, with 15 bases between. Germline assignment: CDR1 SGHDT and CDR2 YYEEEE. CDR3 amino acids: CASSLRGARSYGYTF. The CDR3 bases are TGTGCCAGCAGCTTGCGGGGGGCCCGATCGTATGGCTACACCTTC.

The chain couples TRBV28 to TRBJ1-4; TRBD1 aligns across 7 bases. V shed 7 bases and J 3 bases; nucleotides not matched to a gene: 11. The CDR3 covers 16 residues. Germline CDR1 reads MDHEN; CDR2 reads SYDVKM. CDR3 sequence (DNA): TGTGCCAGCATCTCCCCTTCGACAGGGTCTAATGAAAAACTGTTTTTT. Translation gives CASISPSTGSNEKLFF.

V gene TRBV6-5 combines with J gene TRBJ1-2; TRBD1 might be the D (5 bases). V lost 0 bases and J 4 bases, leaving 9 bases between the germline ends. This CDR3 region has 14 residues. Per germline, CDR1 MNHEY and CDR2 SVGAGI. The DNA of the CDR3 is TGTGCCAGCAGTTACTCGGGGGGAGTCTATGGCTACACCTTC. Amino acids: CASSYSGGVYGYTF.

V gene TRBV11-2 combines with J gene TRBJ2-2, with D perhaps being TRBD1 or TRBD2 (5 bases each). V was clipped by 1 base and J by 3 bases, with 15 bases between them. CDR1 and CDR2 from the germline V gene are SGHAT and FQNNGV. The CDR3 totals 17 residues. The CDR3 DNA reads as TGTGCCAGCAGCTTAGCTTGGGGCGCGGGTGACACCGGGGAGCTGTTTTTT. This codes for CASSLAWGAGDTGELFF. Full variable domain (remainder filled in from reference TRBV11-2 and TRBJ2-2): EAGVAQSPRYKIIEKRQSVAFWCNPISGHATLYWYQQILGQGPKLLIQFQNNGVVDDSQLPKDRFSAERLKGVDSTLKIQPAKLEDSAVYLCASSLAWGAGDTGELFFGEGSRLTVL.

The rearrangement links TRBV11-2 to TRBJ2-1; D gene ambiguous. Germline V lookup: CDR1 SGHAT, CDR2 FQNNGV. The CDR3 sequence is 18 residues long. V dropped 1 base and J dropped 1 base, with 17 bases sitting between them. The CDR3 loop reads CASSLGGRRTVSYNEQFF. In nucleotides, the CDR3 is TGTGCCAGCAGCTTAGGAGGAAGACGGACGGTTTCCTACAATGAGCAGTTCTTC. Supplemented by reference TRBV11-2 and TRBJ2-1, the full variable domain reads EAGVAQSPRYKIIEKRQSVAFWCNPISGHATLYWYQQILGQGPKLLIQFQNNGVVDDSQLPKDRFSAERLKGVDSTLKIQPAKLEDSAVYLCASSLGGRRTVSYNEQFFGPGTRLTVL.

The chain employs TRBV5-1 and TRBJ1-2; 7 positions match TRBD1. V gave up 2 bases and J gave up 2 bases; unmatched junction bases: 6. Germline V CDR1 and CDR2: SGHRS, YFSETQ. The CDR3 is 15 amino acids. CDR3 nucleotide sequence: TGCGCCAGCAGCTTTGACAGGGCCCTCAACTATGGCTACACCTTC. Translating gives CASSFDRALNYGYTF.

V is TRBV19 and J is TRBJ2-7; the D gene is possibly TRBD1 (6 bases). The length of the CDR3 is 13 residues. Germline assignment: CDR1 LNHDA and CDR2 SQIVND (reference sequence). V lost 9 bases to trimming and J lost 1 base, with 13 bases between them. The CDR3 DNA follows: TGTGCCAGCGCGAGGACAGAGTCCTACGAGCAGTACTTC. It translates to CASARTESYEQYF.

The chain carries TRBV5-1 and TRBJ2-3; D gene ambiguous. Germline CDR1 reads SGHRS; CDR2 reads YFSETQ. V dropped 2 bases and J dropped 4 bases, with 5 bases sitting between them. The CDR3 consists of 12 residues. For the CDR3, the DNA is TGCGCCAGCAGCTTCCGGGCAGATACGCAGTATTTT. It translates to CASSFRADTQYF.

The J gene is TRBJ2-6, the V gene TRBV19; D ambiguous. The V gene lost 5 bases and the J gene lost 0 bases, with 11 bases spanning the gap. In germline, CDR1 is LNHDA, CDR2 SQIVND (reference sequence). CDR3 length: 16 residues. The CDR3 region has the DNA TGTGCCAGTAGTTCCTTACGGTACTCTGGGGCCAACGTCCTGACTTTC. The encoded protein is CASSSLRYSGANVLTF.

This sequence joins TRBV9 and TRBJ2-1; possible D gene TRBD2, 5 bases. V was cut by 6 bases and J by 8 bases, with 21 bases left in between. CDR3 length: 15 residues. Germline assignment: CDR1 SGDLS and CDR2 YYNGEE. DNA of the CDR3: TGTGCCAGCACCCGAACTAGTTTCCTGCGGGATGAGCAGTTCTTC. Translated, it gives CASTRTSFLRDEQFF.

The chain has TRBV5-1 and TRBJ2-5; no reliable D call. Between the trimmed V and J ends, which lost 4 bases and 4 bases, there was a span of 14 bases. Germline V gene data show CDR1 as SGHRS and CDR2 as YFSETQ. The CDR3 loop spans 14 amino acids. The chain's CDR3 is CASSVPLFGETQYF. CDR3 nucleotide sequence: TGCGCCAGCAGCGTTCCCCTTTTTGGAGAGACCCAGTACTTC.

J is TRBJ2-7 and V is TRBV6-2 or TRBV6-3; D is ambiguous. In germline, CDR1 is MNHEY, CDR2 SVGEGT. The CDR3 length is 13 residues. V gave up 5 bases and J gave up 7 bases, with 15 bases separating them. This chain's CDR3 is CASSTRAPREQYF. CDR3 sequence (DNA): TGTGCCAGCAGTACTCGGGCACCAAGGGAGCAGTACTTC.

This clone was seen only once. CDR3 nucleotide sequence: TGCGCCAGCAGCCAAGCTAGCGGACCCTACGAGCAGTACTTC. Its translation is CASSQASGPYEQYF. The chain has TRBV4-3 and TRBJ2-7; 7 bases are shared with TRBD2. The CDR3 runs to 14 residues. Per the germline V gene, CDR1 is LGHNA and CDR2 is YSLEER. The J segment lost 2 bases and the V segment lost 1 base, leaving 2 bases of the junction unmatched.

The chain combines TRBV4-3 with TRBJ2-7, with TRBD1 identical over 10 bases. Germline V gene data show CDR1 as LGHNA and CDR2 as YSLEER. The CDR3 is 15 amino acids. V trimming: 3 bases; J trimming: 9 bases; junction bases outside the gene matches: 11. The chain's CDR3 is CASSQEGTGVLGQYF. The CDR3 DNA follows: TGCGCCAGCAGCCAGGAGGGGACAGGGGTTTTGGGGCAGTACTTC.

The chain links TRBV6-4 to TRBJ2-3; D possibly uses TRBD1 or TRBD2 (6 bases each). The CDR3 is 15 amino acids. Germline V lookup: CDR1 MRHNA, CDR2 SNTAGT. The germline V and J ends were trimmed by 2 bases and 5 bases, with 14 bases remaining between them. The CDR3 DNA reads as TGTGCCAGCAGTGACCCCGGGGGCGGTGGAGATACGCAGTATTTT. It specifies CASSDPGGGGDTQYF.

The chain employs TRBV19 and TRBJ1-5; 7 nucleotides agree with TRBD1. The CDR3 length is 14 residues. V lost 5 bases to trimming and J lost 4 bases; unmatched junction nucleotides: 5. Germline V gene sequence: CDR1 LNHDA, CDR2 SQIVND (reference sequence). The CDR3 DNA reads TGTGCCAGTAGTCGCGGGACAGCTAATCAGCCCCAGCATTTT. It yields the protein CASSRGTANQPQHF.

This clone was counted a few times. This chain uses TRBV6-5 with TRBJ2-2; D unclear. The CDR3 contains 14 residues. The V gene's germline CDR1 is MNHEY and CDR2 SVGAGI. Deletions cut 0 bases from V and 6 bases from J, with 8 bases between. The chain's CDR3 is CASSYSRAPGELFF. CDR3 DNA sequence: TGTGCCAGCAGTTACTCGAGAGCCCCCGGGGAGCTGTTTTTT.

The chain recombines TRBV6-5 with TRBJ1-5; tentative D call: TRBD1 (5 bases). Trimming stripped 8 bases from V and 3 bases from J, with 11 bases between. The CDR3 has 13 amino acids. Germline V gene data show CDR1 as MNHEY and CDR2 as SVGAGI. CDR3 loop: CASGRQINQPQHF. CDR3 coding DNA: TGTGCCAGCGGAAGACAGATCAATCAGCCCCAGCATTTT.

The chain has TRBV7-9 and TRBJ1-4; no definite D call. Trimming stripped 3 bases from V and 5 bases from J, with 7 bases between. This CDR3 comprises 13 residues. The germline CDR1 and CDR2 sequences are SEHNR and FQNEAQ (reference sequence). The CDR3: CASSFDMNEKLFF. The DNA for the CDR3 is TGTGCCAGCAGCTTCGACATGAATGAAAAACTGTTTTTT.

The chain couples TRBV6-5 to TRBJ1-6; perhaps TRBD1 as D (5 bases). The CDR3 sequence is 12 residues long. Germline V gene sequence: CDR1 MNHEY, CDR2 SVGAGI. V was pared by 2 bases and J by 11 bases, with 7 bases between. This chain's CDR3 is CASSYKGPPLHF. DNA of the CDR3: TGTGCCAGCAGTTACAAGGGGCCACCCCTCCACTTT.

The chain combines TRBV19 with TRBJ1-5; D remains unclear. The CDR3 consists of 13 residues. Trimming cost V 3 bases and J 4 bases, with 7 bases left between them. Germline V gene data show CDR1 as LNHDA and CDR2 as SQIVND (reference sequence). The CDR3 here is CASSIQTNQPQHF. The CDR3 nucleotides read TGTGCCAGTAGTATCCAGACTAATCAGCCCCAGCATTTT. Variable domain in full (rest from reference TRBV19 and TRBJ1-5): DGGITQSPKYLFRKEGQNVTLSCEQNLNHDAMYWYRQDPGQGLRLIYYSQIVNDFQKGDIAEGYSVSREKKESFPLTVTSAQKNPTAFYLCASSIQTNQPQHFGDGTRLSIL.

The J gene is TRBJ1-2, the V gene TRBV7-8, with D hard to call. The CDR3 has 17 amino acids. Germline CDR1 reads SGHVS; CDR2 reads FQNEAQ. The ends were cut back, 1 base at V and 1 base at J, with 16 bases in the middle. CDR3 sequence reads: CASSLVAAPNLNYGYTF. In DNA, the CDR3 is TGTGCCAGCAGCTTAGTGGCGGCGCCGAACCTTAACTATGGCTACACCTTC.

The CDR3 DNA is TGTGCCACCAAGGACCCAGTTAACTATGGCTACACCTTC. Encoded protein: CATKDPVNYGYTF. This sequence joins TRBV24-1 and TRBJ1-2; D is undetermined. The CDR3 length is 13 residues. V was pared by 8 bases and J by 1 base, with 10 bases between. CDR1 is KGHDR, CDR2 SFDVKD, per germline.

This clone has just a few counts. The chain is built from TRBV29-1 and TRBJ1-4; D possibly corresponds to TRBD1 (6 bases). The germline gives CDR1 SQVTM, CDR2 ANQGSEA. The CDR3 is 13 amino acids. V was pared by 4 bases and J by 8 bases, with 14 bases between. The CDR3 loop reads CSVGGRGGEKLFF. The CDR3 nucleotides are TGCAGCGTTGGAGGCAGGGGAGGAGAAAAACTGTTTTTT.

The chain employs TRBV4-2 and TRBJ2-7, with TRBD2 matching over 7 bases. CDR3 length: 20 amino acids. The germline V gene encodes CDR1 LGHNA and CDR2 YNFKEQ. J lost 2 bases, V lost 0 bases, and 19 bases had no gene match. DNA for the CDR3: TGTGCCAGCAGCCAAGATGTGAACTACGGCGGGAGAGTAATGCCCTACGAGCAGTACTTC. Its protein is CASSQDVNYGGRVMPYEQYF.